These 27 T cell receptor beta chains share one sample of origin, sequenced in a study of blood T cell repertoires in COVID-19. Measured with immunoSEQ multiplex PCR; TCRdb has only the in-frame clones, and not every one. The sample contains around 68,000 clones, approximately 91% of which appear only once. The sequencing sample was made of peripheral blood. These receptor sequences come from a human donor in a cohort sampled during active COVID-19.

The chain employs TRBV6-2 or TRBV6-3 and TRBJ2-1; a possible D gene is TRBD1 (5 bases). Trimming pared 4 bases from V and 3 bases from J, leaving 16 bases between. The CDR3 runs 16 residues. CDR1 and CDR2 from the germline V gene are MNHEY and SVGEGT. This chain's CDR3 is CASSSSVGRGYNEQFF. In DNA, the CDR3 is TGTGCCAGCAGTTCCTCAGTAGGTAGGGGCTACAATGAGCAGTTCTTC.

This rearrangement joins TRBV7-6 to TRBJ2-1; a weak D match, TRBD2 (6 bases). This CDR3 comprises 18 residues. The V end lost 5 bases, the J end lost 0 bases, and 20 bases lay between the germline ends. The germline V gene encodes CDR1 SGHVS and CDR2 FNYEAQ. This chain's CDR3 is CASSGLLSGISSYNEQFF. DNA for the CDR3: TGTGCCAGCAGCGGACTCCTTAGCGGTATAAGCTCCTACAATGAGCAGTTCTTC.

The chain carries TRBV20-1 and TRBJ2-1; D is undetermined. The germline V gene has CDR1 DFQATT and CDR2 SNEGSKA (reference sequence). The V and J ends lost 5 bases and 10 bases respectively, with 12 bases between them. The CDR3 loop spans 11 amino acids. The CDR3 here is CSALRQQEQFF. CDR3 bases: TGCAGTGCTCTTCGACAACAAGAGCAGTTCTTC.

The J gene is TRBJ2-5, the V gene TRBV4-3, with 7 bases matching TRBD1. This CDR3 spans 18 amino acids. Trimming removed 1 base from V and 4 bases from J; junction bases left unmatched: 15. Germline V gene data show CDR1 as LGHNA and CDR2 as YSLEER. CDR3 in amino acids: CASSQAAHGAGGRETQYF. CDR3 coding DNA: TGCGCCAGCAGCCAAGCCGCCCACGGGGCAGGGGGTCGAGAGACCCAGTACTTC.

The rearrangement uses TRBV7-2 and TRBJ1-3; 7 bases are shared with TRBD1. The CDR3 is 18 residues long. J gave up 0 bases and V 4 bases, and 12 bases lay outside the gene matches. Germline CDR1 is SGHTA and CDR2 is FQGNSA. Here the CDR3 reads CASSSTGQATLSGNTIYF. The DNA for the CDR3 is TGTGCCAGCAGCTCAACCGGACAGGCCACCCTCTCTGGAAACACCATATATTTT.

As DNA, the CDR3 is TGTGCCAGCAGCTTAGCGGGCCGCGCCCAAACCTACGAGCAGTACTTC. Protein product: CASSLAGRAQTYEQYF. This chain connects TRBV7-2 to TRBJ2-7; D is unresolved. Germline CDR1 and CDR2: SGHTA and FQGNSA. The CDR3 length is 16 residues. The germline V and J ends were trimmed by 0 bases and 2 bases, with 14 bases remaining between them.

The CDR3 spells CASSEALGGFEAFF. The CDR3 DNA follows: TGTGCCAGCAGTGAAGCGCTTGGGGGGTTTGAAGCTTTCTTT. The rearrangement joins TRBV6-1 to TRBJ1-1; tentative D call: TRBD1 (5 bases). This CDR3 is built from 14 residues. The germline CDR1 and CDR2 sequences are MNHNS and SASEGT. V was trimmed by 0 bases and J by 7 bases, leaving 12 bases between them.

The chain couples TRBV7-2 to TRBJ2-1, with 7 nucleotides matching TRBD1. V dropped 5 bases and J dropped 9; count of bases not matched to a gene: 7. The CDR3 extends over 13 amino acids. CDR1 and CDR2 (germline): SGHTA, FQGNSA. The CDR3 DNA reads TGTGCCAGCAGCGAGGGGACAGTTAGTGAGCAGTTCTTC. The encoded protein is CASSEGTVSEQFF.

The V gene is TRBV3-1 (or the pseudogene TRBV3-2), the J gene TRBJ2-5, with 8 bases identical to TRBD1. This CDR3 contains 16 residues. The ends lost 0 bases at V and 5 bases at J; junction bases unmatched: 8. Germline lookup yields CDR1 LGHDT and CDR2 YNNKEL (reference sequence). The CDR3 DNA is TGTGCCAGCAGCCAAGATGGGCAGGGGGCAGCGGAGACCCAGTACTTC. It yields the protein CASSQDGQGAAETQYF.

The chain combines TRBV6-5 with TRBJ2-3; D may be TRBD1 (5 bases). V gave up 2 bases and J gave up 1 base, with 7 bases separating them. This CDR3 region has 14 residues. Germline lookup yields CDR1 MNHEY and CDR2 SVGAGI. CDR3 residues: CASSYQGRTDTQYF. The DNA for the CDR3 is TGTGCCAGCAGTTACCAGGGTCGCACAGATACGCAGTATTTT.

The CDR3 DNA is TGTGCCAGCAGAGCGGCGGGGGCTATAGATACGCAGTATTTT. It specifies CASRAAGAIDTQYF. The chain combines TRBV28 with TRBJ2-3; D possibly corresponds to TRBD2 (7 bases). The CDR3 loop spans 14 amino acids. CDR1 and CDR2 (germline): MDHEN, SYDVKM. V dropped 6 bases and J dropped 5 bases, with 15 bases sitting between them.

This chain joins TRBV2 and TRBJ1-2, with 8 bases lining up with TRBD1. Germline V gene sequence: CDR1 SNHLY, CDR2 FYNNEI. V dropped 0 bases and J dropped 2; count of bases not matched to a gene: 2. CDR3 size: 15 residues. The CDR3 loop reads CASSEARDRNYGYTF. In DNA, the CDR3 is TGTGCCAGCAGTGAAGCCCGGGACAGGAACTATGGCTACACCTTC.

The CDR3 loop is CASSLPLAGGIYNEQFF. CDR3 DNA: TGTGCCAGCAGCCTTCCCCTAGCGGGAGGGATTTACAATGAGCAGTTCTTC. The chain uses TRBV5-4 and TRBJ2-1, with 12 bases lining up with TRBD2. After removal of 4 bases from V and 4 bases from J, the junction contained 9 bases not matched to a gene. Germline values: CDR1 SGHNT, CDR2 YYREEE (reference sequence). The CDR3 loop spans 17 amino acids.

The rearrangement joins TRBV11-2 to TRBJ2-1, with 9 positions matching TRBD2. The germline CDR1 and CDR2 sequences are SGHAT and FQNNGV. The CDR3 length is 12 residues. Trimming took 5 bases from V and 15 from J; bases not matched to a gene: 8. CDR3 residues: CASSQAGTSPFF. The CDR3 DNA is TGTGCCAGCAGCCAAGCCGGGACTAGCCCGTTCTTC.

The chain has TRBV2 and TRBJ2-4; D unclear. V lost 2 bases and J 5 bases, leaving 16 bases between the germline ends. The CDR3 loop spans 16 amino acids. Looked up from germline, CDR1 is SNHLY and CDR2 is FYNNEI. CDR3: CASSEWSGGRQNIQYF. The CDR3 DNA sequence: TGTGCCAGCAGTGAATGGTCGGGTGGTAGACAAAACATTCAGTACTTC.

The chain joins TRBV20-1 to TRBJ1-2; 8 bases match TRBD1. The CDR3 spans 16 residues. Germline trimming cut 3 bases from V and 6 bases from J; bases unmatched to any gene: 15. Germline V CDR1 and CDR2: DFQATT, SNEGSKA (reference sequence). The CDR3 DNA reads as TGCAGTGCTAGTCCGCCAGGGGGCCTGGGGGGGCATGGCTACACCTTC. It encodes CSASPPGGLGGHGYTF.

Only one count was recorded for this clone. This chain links TRBV15 with TRBJ2-5, with no clear D. This CDR3 contains 15 residues. CDR1 is LNHNV and CDR2 is YYDKDF in the germline V gene (reference sequence). The V and J ends lost 2 bases and 0 bases respectively, with 10 bases between them. This CDR3 is CATSRHLSNQETQYF. In DNA form, the CDR3 reads TGTGCCACCAGCAGACACTTAAGCAACCAAGAGACCCAGTACTTC.

This clone has a single count. This sequence joins TRBV28 and TRBJ1-5; 7 bases agree with TRBD1. V shed 5 bases and J 2 bases; nucleotides not matched to a gene: 6. From germline, CDR1 is MDHEN and CDR2 SYDVKM. The CDR3 sequence is 15 residues long. CDR3 sequence (DNA): TGTGCCAGCAGTCTAAACAGGGGACGCAATCAGCCCCAGCATTTT. Amino acids: CASSLNRGRNQPQHF.

J is TRBJ2-2 and V is TRBV24-1; 9 nucleotides line up with TRBD1. This CDR3 region has 19 residues. The germline CDR1 and CDR2 sequences are KGHDR and SFDVKD. J was trimmed by 6 bases and V by 4 bases; bases with no gene match: 17. CDR3 DNA sequence: TGTGCCACCAGTGACGCCAAGTCCGGGACAGGGCATATAGCCGGGGAGCTGTTTTTT. Residues: CATSDAKSGTGHIAGELFF.

The chain carries TRBV19 and TRBJ2-2; D is unclear. Trimming took off 5 bases at V and 7 bases at J, with 11 bases between the two ends. This CDR3 contains 13 residues. Germline assignment: CDR1 LNHDA and CDR2 SQIVND (reference sequence). This chain's CDR3 is CASSPPGSGELFF. CDR3 DNA sequence: TGTGCCAGTAGTCCACCGGGTAGCGGGGAGCTGTTTTTT.

The chain carries TRBV5-1 and TRBJ2-3; D perhaps matches TRBD1 (6 bases). The CDR3 contains 13 residues. Germline CDR1 and CDR2: SGHRS and YFSETQ. Trimming left V 2 bases short and J 6 bases short, with 10 bases between. The CDR3 sequence is CASSLTGKDTQYF. The CDR3 DNA reads TGCGCCAGCAGCTTAACAGGGAAGGATACGCAGTATTTT.

The rearrangement uses TRBV7-2 and TRBJ2-3; D perhaps matches TRBD2 (5 bases). This CDR3 spans 16 amino acids. Germline V lookup: CDR1 SGHTA, CDR2 FQGNSA. The V end lost 10 bases, the J end lost 0 bases, and 20 bases lay between the germline ends. CDR3 sequence reads: CATSPAGIKSTDTQYF. The CDR3 nucleotides are TGTGCCACCTCCCCGGCGGGCATAAAGAGCACAGATACGCAGTATTTT.

This clone was found a few times. V is TRBV11-1 and J is TRBJ2-7, with a weak D call TRBD2 (6 bases). Germline V lookup: CDR1 SGHAT, CDR2 FQDESV (reference sequence). This CDR3 spans 11 amino acids. The V and J ends lost 4 bases and 9 bases respectively, with 10 bases between them. This CDR3 is CASSSRLVQYF. The CDR3 nucleotides are TGTGCCAGCAGCTCCCGACTAGTGCAGTACTTC.

The genes are TRBV5-1 and TRBJ2-3, with TRBD2 as a possible D gene (5 bases). Germline V gene sequence: CDR1 SGHRS, CDR2 YFSETQ. The CDR3 has 14 residues. V was trimmed by 2 bases and J by 2 bases, leaving 9 bases between them. This CDR3 reads CASSLGSFTDTQYF. The CDR3, as DNA: TGCGCCAGCAGCTTAGGGAGTTTCACAGATACGCAGTATTTT.

The J gene is TRBJ2-1, the V gene TRBV28, with TRBD2 identical over 9 bases. The CDR3 consists of 14 residues. The V gene end was trimmed by 7 bases and the J gene end by 4 bases; junction bases not matched to a gene: 5. Germline V gene sequence: CDR1 MDHEN, CDR2 SYDVKM. The CDR3 DNA follows: TGTGCCAGCAAGGCGGGAGGGCCATACAATGAGCAGTTCTTC. Translated: CASKAGGPYNEQFF.

V is TRBV5-4 and J is TRBJ2-7, with TRBD1 matching over 9 bases. V shed 3 bases and J 5 bases; nucleotides not matched to a gene: 12. Germline V gene lookup returns CDR1 SGHNT and CDR2 YYREEE (reference sequence). This CDR3 region has 16 residues. CDR3 bases: TGTGCCAGCAGCTCTACAGGGGGCGCCCCCAGGAACGAGCAGTACTTC. Protein sequence: CASSSTGGAPRNEQYF.

The V gene is TRBV5-6, the J gene TRBJ2-7; 12 nucleotides line up with TRBD2. From germline, CDR1 is SGHDT and CDR2 YYEEEE. CDR3 length: 17 amino acids. V dropped 0 bases and J dropped 5; count of bases not matched to a gene: 9. The CDR3 nucleotides are TGTGCCAGCAGCTTGGGCCTCCTAGCGGGAGGGGCCGACGAGCAGTACTTC. Translating gives CASSLGLLAGGADEQYF. Filled out from reference TRBV5-6 and TRBJ2-7, the complete variable domain reads DAGVTQSPTHLIKTRGQQVTLRCSPKSGHDTVSWYQQALGQGPQFIFQYYEEEERQRGNFPDRFSGHQFPNYSSELNVNALLLGDSALYLCASSLGLLAGGADEQYFGPGTRLTVT.